The 2 T cell receptor beta chains presented below share a single source sample, sequenced in a study of T-cell memory formation after mild COVID-19. A single record per CDR3 protein comes from TCRdb applying MiXCR to the 5' RACE reads. Among some 490,000 distinct CDR3 sequences listed, 18% were seen once. The sequenced material came from PBMCs or a T cell subset sorted from them (not recorded which). The receptors shown here come from an adult woman who had mild COVID-19 (a few samples of this study predate the infection). Cell type and time point are not known.

This clonotype was observed a single time. This chain connects TRBV5-1 to TRBJ2-3, with D unresolved. From germline, CDR1 is SGHRS and CDR2 YFSETQ. The V and J ends lost 3 bases and 2 bases respectively, with 10 bases between them. The CDR3 totals 14 residues. CDR3 coding DNA: TGCGCCAGCAGCTCCCAGACCCTCACAGATACGCAGTATTTT. Translating it yields CASSSQTLTDTQYF.

The chain employs TRBV6-1 and TRBJ2-7; 10 bases are shared with TRBD1. V lost 3 bases, J lost 4 bases, and 12 bases stayed unmatched. Germline V gives CDR1 MNHNS, CDR2 SASEGT. The CDR3 is made up of 17 amino acids. CDR3 amino acids: CASSDSRQGALVYEQYF. Here the CDR3 DNA reads TGTGCCAGCAGTGATTCACGACAGGGGGCTTTGGTTTACGAGCAGTACTTC.